A single sample is the source of the 8 T cell receptor beta chains below, sequenced in a study of T cells in Graves' hyperthyroidism and ophthalmopathy. The investigators amplified TCR beta CDR3 regions from RNA transcripts. The primer set for the first-round RT-PCR of the TCR CDR3 was HTBI. TCRdb recomputed calls from the multiplex PCR reads with MiXCR, one row per CDR3 protein. This sample has some 720,000 distinct CDR3 sequences, with roughly 17% found just once. Material for sequencing was blood. Receptor source: a man between 18 and 29 years old with Graves' hyperthyroidism.

The chain carries TRBV6-1 and TRBJ2-1; perhaps TRBD2 as D (5 bases). CDR1 is MNHNS, CDR2 SASEGT, per germline. The ends were cut back, 3 bases at V and 4 bases at J, with 13 bases in the middle. CDR3 length: 15 residues. The CDR3 DNA reads TGTGCCAGCAGTGAGGGGAGCGGAGCTTACAATGAGCAGTTCTTC. Residues: CASSEGSGAYNEQFF.

Remarks on this clonotype: A read error may produce the germline difference seen at one junction end. The chain joins TRBV19 to TRBJ2-1; 7 bases align to TRBD2. Germline CDR1 LNHDA, CDR2 SQIVND (reference sequence). The CDR3 extends over 14 amino acids. CDR3 nucleotide sequence: TGCGCCAGTAGGCGGGAGCCACGGGCGGGTGAGCAGTTCTTC. It codes for CASRREPRAGEQFF.

The chain has TRBV7-2 and TRBJ2-7; 15 nucleotides align to TRBD2. Germline trimming cut 4 bases from V and 5 bases from J; bases unmatched to any gene: 9. CDR3 size: 17 residues. Germline values: CDR1 SGHTA, CDR2 FQGNSA. In DNA form, the CDR3 reads TGTGCCAGCAGCTCGGGACTAGCGGGAGGCTTTGGGAACGAGCAGTACTTC. As protein: CASSSGLAGGFGNEQYF.

In this sample, this clonotype turned up many times. The chain carries TRBV11-2 and TRBJ2-1; 9 nucleotides agree with TRBD2. The CDR3 length is 14 residues. Germline CDR1 SGHAT, CDR2 FQNNGV. V dropped 5 bases and J dropped 9; count of bases not matched to a gene: 8. Written as DNA, the CDR3 is TGTGCCAGCAGCCCCCCGGGACTAGCCCCTGAGCAGTTCTTC. It is translated as CASSPPGLAPEQFF.

The CDR3 region has the DNA TGTGCCACCAGCAGAGATATAAGCGGGAGGGTTACCGGGGAGCTGTTTTTT. Amino acid sequence: CATSRDISGRVTGELFF. The V gene is TRBV15, the J gene TRBJ2-2; 10 bases agree with TRBD2. Germline V gene lookup returns CDR1 LNHNV and CDR2 YYDKDF (reference sequence). This CDR3 is built from 17 residues. The V and J ends lost 0 bases and 5 bases, in that order; junction bases with no gene match: 6. Supplemented by reference TRBV15 and TRBJ2-2, the full variable domain reads DAMVIQNPRYQVTQFGKPVTLSCSQTLNHNVMYWYQQKSSQAPKLLFHYYDKDFNNEADTPDNFQSRRPNTSFCFLDIRSPGLGDTAMYLCATSRDISGRVTGELFFGEGSRLTVL.

This chain links TRBV2 with TRBJ2-5, with 10 bases identical to TRBD2. Germline-derived CDR1 and CDR2 are SNHLY and FYNNEI. Unmatched junction bases numbered 8, after V lost 6 bases and J lost 7 bases. The length of the CDR3 is 14 residues. Here the CDR3 reads CASRASGGPGTQYF. CDR3 sequence (DNA): TGTGCCAGCAGAGCTAGCGGGGGACCGGGGACCCAGTACTTC.

This clonotype was seen at least ten times. This sequence joins TRBV11-3 and TRBJ2-7; D is unclear. The CDR3 sequence is 13 residues long. Per germline, CDR1 SGHNT and CDR2 YENEEA. Trimming removed 5 bases from V and 2 bases from J, with 10 bases in between. The CDR3 nucleotides read TGTGCCAGCAGCCAGCGACTCACCTACGAGCAGTACTTC. Its translation: CASSQRLTYEQYF.

This clonotype was found many times. V is TRBV28 and J is TRBJ2-3, with D uncertain. The V end lost 4 bases, the J end lost 2 bases, and 13 bases lay between the germline ends. The CDR3 spans 15 residues. Germline values: CDR1 MDHEN, CDR2 SYDVKM. CDR3: CASSSATSNTDTQYF. The CDR3 coding sequence is TGTGCCAGCAGTTCAGCTACCTCAAACACAGATACGCAGTATTTT.